The entry that follows covers one TCR beta chain sequence. The antigen is unknown. The data belong to a study of T cell repertoires in cytomegalovirus infection. Findings and limits, study-wide: The response measured ex vivo was dominated by TCR beta clonotypes (HLA-C-restricted and CMV-specific).

TCRdb re-analysed the reads in MiXCR, keeping a single row per CDR3 protein. This sample has roughly 100,000 distinct CDR3 sequences; roughly 39% occur once, and the top ten carry just under 75%. Germline values: CDR1 MNHEY, CDR2 SVGAGI. The V end was cut by 0 bases, the J end by 8 bases, with 11 bases between. CDR3 size: 14 residues. The clonotype was recovered from a human donor in good health (CMV status not recorded). Some clones in this sample may be carry-over from other donors' samples. The specimen was CD8+ T cells from cultured PBMCs, collected from culture after CMV antigen stimulation. The V gene is TRBV6-5, the J gene TRBJ2-1; D is tentatively TRBD1 or TRBD2 (5 bases each). The CDR3: CASSYSSGLDEQFF. The CDR3 DNA sequence: TGTGCCAGCAGTTACTCGTCGGGGCTGGATGAGCAGTTCTTC.